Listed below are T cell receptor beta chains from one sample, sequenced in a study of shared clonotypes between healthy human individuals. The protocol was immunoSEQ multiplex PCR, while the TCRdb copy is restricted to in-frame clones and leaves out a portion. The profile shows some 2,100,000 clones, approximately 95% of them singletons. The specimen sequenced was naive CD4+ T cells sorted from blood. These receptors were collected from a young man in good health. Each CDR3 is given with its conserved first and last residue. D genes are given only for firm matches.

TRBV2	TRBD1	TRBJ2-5	CASSGDRGTQYF
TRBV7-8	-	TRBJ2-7	CASSLDETLSDEQYF
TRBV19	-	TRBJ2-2	CASSTTGSHTGELFF
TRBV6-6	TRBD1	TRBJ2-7	CASRPGQGPYEQYF
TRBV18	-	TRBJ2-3	CASSPVGGPSTDTQYF
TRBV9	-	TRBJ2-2	CASSVGLGTGELFF
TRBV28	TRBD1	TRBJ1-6	CASRLGGGNNSPLHF
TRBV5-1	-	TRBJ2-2	CASSLAANTGELFF
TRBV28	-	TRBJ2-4	CASSVGTEFWGAITKNIQYF
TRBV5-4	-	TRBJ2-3	CASSLVGLTDTQYF
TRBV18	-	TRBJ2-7	CASSLGTNYEQYF
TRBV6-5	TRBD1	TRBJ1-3	CASSYSRTGSGNTIYF
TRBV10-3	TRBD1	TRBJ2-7	CAISGQGSYEQYF
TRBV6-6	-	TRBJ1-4	CASSYDGGEKLFF
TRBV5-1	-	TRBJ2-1	CASSLTGPNRGEQFF
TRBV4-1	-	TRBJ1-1	CASSQETQVSTEAFF
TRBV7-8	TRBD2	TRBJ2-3	CASSLSGGELDTQYF
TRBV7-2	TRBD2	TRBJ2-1	CASSYGLAAYNEQFF
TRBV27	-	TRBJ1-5	CASSLRGKGNQPQHF
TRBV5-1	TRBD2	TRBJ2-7	CASSLGAGPLNEQYF
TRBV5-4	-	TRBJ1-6	CASSPGTGLRNSPLHF
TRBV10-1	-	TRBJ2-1	CASSEKGSYNEQFF
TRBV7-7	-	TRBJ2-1	CASSLGLLNEQFF
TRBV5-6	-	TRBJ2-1	CASSAESGAFYNEQFF
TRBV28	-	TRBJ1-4	CASRSPGSEKLFF
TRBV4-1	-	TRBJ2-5	CASSPTVQGQETQYF
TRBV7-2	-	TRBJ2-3	CASSLDGSTDTQYF
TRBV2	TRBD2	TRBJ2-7	CAGNLAGFSYEQYF
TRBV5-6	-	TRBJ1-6	CASSLAAKRVTVPLHF
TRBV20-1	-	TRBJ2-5	CSAWRGETQYF
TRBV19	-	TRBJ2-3	CASTKGGRDTQYF
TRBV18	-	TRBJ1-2	CASSPGTDNYGYTF
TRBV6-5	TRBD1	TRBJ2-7	CASSYGGQGAYEQYF
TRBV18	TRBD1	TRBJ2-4	CASSPTGTGTTVAKNIQYF
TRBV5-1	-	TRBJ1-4	CASSLLGSLNEKLFF
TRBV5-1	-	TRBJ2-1	CASSWTAGNEQFF
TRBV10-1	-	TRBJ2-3	CASSVGLPPDTQYF
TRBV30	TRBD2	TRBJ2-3	CAWSAGRGGALDTQYF
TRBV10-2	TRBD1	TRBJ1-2	CASSGQGSYGYTF
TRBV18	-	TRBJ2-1	CASSTPENEQFF
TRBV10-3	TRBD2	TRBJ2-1	CAISGGLAGVYEQFF
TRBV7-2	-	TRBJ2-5	CASSPGIQETQYF
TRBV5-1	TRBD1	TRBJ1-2	CASSFTGDSNYGYTF
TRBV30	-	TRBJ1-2	CAWSTPTGNYYGYTF
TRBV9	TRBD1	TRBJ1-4	CASSPGRDSRSTTNEKLFF
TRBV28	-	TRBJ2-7	CASSLWPWYEQYF
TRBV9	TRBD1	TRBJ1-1	CASGTGQTMGTEAFF
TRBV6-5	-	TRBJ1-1	CASSRNQGRSTEAFF
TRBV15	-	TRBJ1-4	CATSREGRGNEKLFF
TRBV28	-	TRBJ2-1	CASIGAARGYNEQFF
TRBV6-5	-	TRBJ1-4	CATSGWLNEKLFF
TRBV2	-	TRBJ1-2	CASSERQGGSRGYTF
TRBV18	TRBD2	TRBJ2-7	CASSPGTSGEQYF
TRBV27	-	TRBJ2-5	CASKRVTQETQYF
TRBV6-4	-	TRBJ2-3	CASSGQGGSTDTQYF